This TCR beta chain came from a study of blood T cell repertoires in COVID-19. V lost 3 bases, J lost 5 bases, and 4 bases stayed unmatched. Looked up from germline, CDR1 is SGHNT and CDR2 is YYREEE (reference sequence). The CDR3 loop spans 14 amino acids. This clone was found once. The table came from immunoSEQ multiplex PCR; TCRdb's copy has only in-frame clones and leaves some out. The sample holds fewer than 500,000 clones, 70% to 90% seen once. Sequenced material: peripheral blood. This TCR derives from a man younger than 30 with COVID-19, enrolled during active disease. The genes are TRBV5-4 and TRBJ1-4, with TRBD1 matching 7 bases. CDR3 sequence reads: CASSSGQTNEKLFF. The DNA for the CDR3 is TGTGCCAGCAGCTCGGGACAGACGAATGAAAAACTGTTTTTT.